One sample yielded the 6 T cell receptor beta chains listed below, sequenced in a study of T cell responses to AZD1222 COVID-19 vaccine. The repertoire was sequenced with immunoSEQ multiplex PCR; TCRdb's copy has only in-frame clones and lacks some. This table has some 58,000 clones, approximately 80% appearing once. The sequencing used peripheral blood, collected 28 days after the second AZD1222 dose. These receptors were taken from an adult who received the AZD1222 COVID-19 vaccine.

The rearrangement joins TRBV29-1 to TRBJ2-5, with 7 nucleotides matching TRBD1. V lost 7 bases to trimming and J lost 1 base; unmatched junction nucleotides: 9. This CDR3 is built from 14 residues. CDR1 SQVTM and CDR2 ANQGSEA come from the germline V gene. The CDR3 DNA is TGCAGCGGCGCCTACAGGGGAGTCCAAGAGACCCAGTACTTC. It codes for CSGAYRGVQETQYF.

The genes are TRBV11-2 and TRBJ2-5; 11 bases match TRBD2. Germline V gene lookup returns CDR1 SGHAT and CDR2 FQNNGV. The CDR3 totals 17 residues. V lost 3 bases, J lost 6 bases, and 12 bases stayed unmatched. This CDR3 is CASSFISGGAVIQTQYF. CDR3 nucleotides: TGTGCCAGCAGCTTCATTAGCGGGGGGGCAGTCATCCAGACCCAGTACTTC. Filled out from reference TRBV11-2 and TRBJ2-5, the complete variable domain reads EAGVAQSPRYKIIEKRQSVAFWCNPISGHATLYWYQQILGQGPKLLIQFQNNGVVDDSQLPKDRFSAERLKGVDSTLKIQPAKLEDSAVYLCASSFISGGAVIQTQYFGPGTRLLVL.

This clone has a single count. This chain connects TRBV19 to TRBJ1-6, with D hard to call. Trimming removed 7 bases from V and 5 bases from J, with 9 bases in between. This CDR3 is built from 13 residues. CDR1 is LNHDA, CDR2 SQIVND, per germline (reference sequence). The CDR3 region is CASTAVNNSPLHF. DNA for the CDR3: TGTGCCAGTACTGCCGTAAATAATTCACCCCTCCACTTT. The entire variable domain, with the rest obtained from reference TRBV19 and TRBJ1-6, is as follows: DGGITQSPKYLFRKEGQNVTLSCEQNLNHDAMYWYRQDPGQGLRLIYYSQIVNDFQKGDIAEGYSVSREKKESFPLTVTSAQKNPTAFYLCASTAVNNSPLHFGNGTRLTVT.

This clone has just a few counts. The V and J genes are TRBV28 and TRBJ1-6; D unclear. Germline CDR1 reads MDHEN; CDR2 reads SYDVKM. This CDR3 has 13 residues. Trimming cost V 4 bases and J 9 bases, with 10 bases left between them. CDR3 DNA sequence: TGTGCCAGCAGTTGGCAACTGGGTTCACCCCTCCACTTT. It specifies CASSWQLGSPLHF. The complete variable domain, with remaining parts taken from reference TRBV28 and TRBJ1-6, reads DVKVTQSSRYLVKRTGEKVFLECVQDMDHENMFWYRQDPGLGLRLIYFSYDVKMKEKGDIPEGYSVSREKKERFSLILESASTNQTSMYLCASSWQLGSPLHFGNGTRLTVT.

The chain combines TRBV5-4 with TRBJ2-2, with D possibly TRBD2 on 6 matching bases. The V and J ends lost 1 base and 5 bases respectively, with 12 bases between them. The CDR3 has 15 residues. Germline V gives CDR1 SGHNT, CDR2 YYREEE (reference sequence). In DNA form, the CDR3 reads TGTGCCAGCAGCTTGTGGGACTTGGGGACCGGGGAGCTGTTTTTT. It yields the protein CASSLWDLGTGELFF. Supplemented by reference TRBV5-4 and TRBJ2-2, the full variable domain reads ETGVTQSPTHLIKTRGQQVTLRCSSQSGHNTVSWYQQALGQGPQFIFQYYREEENGRGNFPPRFSGLQFPNYSSELNVNALELDDSALYLCASSLWDLGTGELFFGEGSRLTVL.

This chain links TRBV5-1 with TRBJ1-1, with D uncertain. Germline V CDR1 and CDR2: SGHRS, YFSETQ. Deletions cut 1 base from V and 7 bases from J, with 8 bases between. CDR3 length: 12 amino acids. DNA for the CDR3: TGCGCCAGCAGCTTGTATCCGAGTGAAGCTTTCTTT. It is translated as CASSLYPSEAFF.